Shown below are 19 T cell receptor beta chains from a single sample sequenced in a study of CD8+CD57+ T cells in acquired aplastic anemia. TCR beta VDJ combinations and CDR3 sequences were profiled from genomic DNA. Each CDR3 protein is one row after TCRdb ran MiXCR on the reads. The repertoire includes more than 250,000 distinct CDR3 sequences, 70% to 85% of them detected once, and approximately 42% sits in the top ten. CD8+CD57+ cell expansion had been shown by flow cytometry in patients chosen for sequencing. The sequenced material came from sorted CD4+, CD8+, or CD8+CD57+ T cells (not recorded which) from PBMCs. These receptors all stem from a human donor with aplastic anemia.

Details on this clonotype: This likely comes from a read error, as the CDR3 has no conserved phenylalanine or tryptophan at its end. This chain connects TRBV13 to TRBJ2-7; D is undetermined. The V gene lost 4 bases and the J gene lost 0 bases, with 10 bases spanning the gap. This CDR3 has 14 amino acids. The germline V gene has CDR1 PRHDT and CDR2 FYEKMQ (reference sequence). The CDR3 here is CASSSTGSSYEQYL. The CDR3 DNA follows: TGTGCCAGCAGCTCAACCGGAAGCTCCTACGAGCAGTACCTC.

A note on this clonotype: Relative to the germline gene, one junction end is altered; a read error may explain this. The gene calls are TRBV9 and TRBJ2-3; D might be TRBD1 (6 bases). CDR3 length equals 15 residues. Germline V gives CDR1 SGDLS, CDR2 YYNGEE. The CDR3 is CASSLGAETTETQYF. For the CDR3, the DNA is TGCGCCAGCAGTTTGGGGGCGGAGACCACAGAGACGCAGTATTTT. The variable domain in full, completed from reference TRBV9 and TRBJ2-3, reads DSGVTQTPKHLITATGQRVTLRCSPRSGDLSVYWYQQSLDQGLQFLIQYYNGEERAKGNILERFSAQQFPDLHSELNLSSLELGDSALYFCASSLGAETTETQYFGPGTRLTVL.

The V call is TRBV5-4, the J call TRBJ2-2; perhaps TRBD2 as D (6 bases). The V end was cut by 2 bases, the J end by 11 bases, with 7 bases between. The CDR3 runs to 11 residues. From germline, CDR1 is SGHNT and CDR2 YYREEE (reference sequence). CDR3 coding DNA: TGTGCCAGCAGCTTTACTAGCGAGCTGTTTTTT. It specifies CASSFTSELFF.

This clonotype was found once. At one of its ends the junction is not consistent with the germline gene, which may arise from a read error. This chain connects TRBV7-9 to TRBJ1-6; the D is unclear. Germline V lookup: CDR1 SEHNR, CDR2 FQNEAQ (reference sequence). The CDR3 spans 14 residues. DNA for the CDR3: TGTGCCAGCAGCGCAGAGGCGCGCCTTTGGGAGCAGTACTTT. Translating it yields CASSAEARLWEQYF.

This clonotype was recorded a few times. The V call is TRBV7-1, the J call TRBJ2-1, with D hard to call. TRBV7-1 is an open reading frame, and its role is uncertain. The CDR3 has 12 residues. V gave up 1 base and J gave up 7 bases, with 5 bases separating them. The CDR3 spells CASSSGVNEQFF. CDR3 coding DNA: TGTGCCAGCAGCTCAGGGGTGAATGAGCAGTTCTTC.

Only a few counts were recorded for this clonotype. The CDR3 loop is CAISVSSDEQINEKLFF. The CDR3 region has the DNA TGTGCCATCAGTGTATCTTCAGATGAACAAATTAATGAAAAACTGTTTTTT. The gene calls are TRBV9 and TRBJ1-4, with D unclear. V gave up 9 bases and J gave up 4 bases, with 25 bases separating them. Germline values: CDR1 SGDLS, CDR2 YYNGEE. The CDR3 loop spans 17 amino acids.

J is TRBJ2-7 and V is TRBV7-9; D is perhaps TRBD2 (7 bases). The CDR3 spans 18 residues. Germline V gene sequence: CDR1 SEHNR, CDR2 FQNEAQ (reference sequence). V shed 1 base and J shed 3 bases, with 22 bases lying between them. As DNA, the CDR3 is TGTGCCAGCAGCTTAGTACCCGGGGGGCTGTCTTTTTGCTACGAGCAGTACGTC. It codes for CASSLVPGGLSFCYEQYV.

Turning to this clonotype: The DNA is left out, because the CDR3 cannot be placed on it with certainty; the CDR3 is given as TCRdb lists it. The CDR3 spells CASSLDLTGNTEAFFEQYV. This chain uses TRBV11-3 with TRBJ2-7; the table's D gene call, TRBD1, was not cross checked with the DNA. Counting both end residues, the CDR3 totals 19 amino acids. Germline V gives CDR1 SGHNT, CDR2 YENEEA.

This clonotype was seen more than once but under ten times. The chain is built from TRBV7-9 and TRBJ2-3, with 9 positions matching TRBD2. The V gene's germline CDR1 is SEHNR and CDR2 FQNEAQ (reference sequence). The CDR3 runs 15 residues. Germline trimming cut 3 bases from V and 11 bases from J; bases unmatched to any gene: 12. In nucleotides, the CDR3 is TGTGCCAGCAGCTTCCTAGCGGGAACGACCTACGAGCAGTATTTT. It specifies CASSFLAGTTYEQYF.

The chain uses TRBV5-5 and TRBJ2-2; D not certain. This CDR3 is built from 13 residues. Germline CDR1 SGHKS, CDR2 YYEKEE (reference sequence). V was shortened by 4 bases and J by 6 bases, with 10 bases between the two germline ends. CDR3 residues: CASSVVRAGELFF. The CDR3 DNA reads TGTGCCAGCAGCGTGGTTAGGGCCGGGGAGCTGTTTTTT. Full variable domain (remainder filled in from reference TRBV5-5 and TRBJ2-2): DAGVTQSPTHLIKTRGQQVTLRCSPISGHKSVSWYQQVLGQGPQFIFQYYEKEERGRGNFPDRFSARQFPNYSSELNVNALLLGDSALYLCASSVVRAGELFFGEGSRLTVL.

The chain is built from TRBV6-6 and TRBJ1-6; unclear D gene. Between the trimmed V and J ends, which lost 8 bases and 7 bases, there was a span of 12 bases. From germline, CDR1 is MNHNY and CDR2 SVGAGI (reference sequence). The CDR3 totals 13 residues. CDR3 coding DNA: TGTGCCAGCCGCCTTGACGGGAATTCACCCCTCCACTTT. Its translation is CASRLDGNSPLHF.

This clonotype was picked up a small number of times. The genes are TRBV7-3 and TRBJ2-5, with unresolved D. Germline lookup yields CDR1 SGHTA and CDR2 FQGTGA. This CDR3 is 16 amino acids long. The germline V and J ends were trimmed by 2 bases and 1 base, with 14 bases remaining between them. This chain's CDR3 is CASSLLSAGGQETQYF. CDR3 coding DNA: TGTGCCAGCAGCTTACTTTCTGCTGGCGGCCAAGAGACCCAGTACTTC. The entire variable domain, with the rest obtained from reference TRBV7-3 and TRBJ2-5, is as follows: GAGVSQTPSNKVTEKGKYVELRCDPISGHTALYWYRQSLGQGPEFLIYFQGTGAADDSGLPNDRFFAVRPEGSVSTLKIQRTERGDSAVYLCASSLLSAGGQETQYFGPGTRLLVL.

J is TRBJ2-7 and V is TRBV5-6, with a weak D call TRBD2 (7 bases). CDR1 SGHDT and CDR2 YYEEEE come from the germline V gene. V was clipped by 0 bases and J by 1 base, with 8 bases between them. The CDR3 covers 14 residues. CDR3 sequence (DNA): TGTGCCAGCAGCTTGGAGGGGGGGTCCTACGAGCAGTACTTC. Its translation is CASSLEGGSYEQYF.

The CDR3 is CASRPGLAGSNTGELFF. For the CDR3, the DNA is TGCGCCAGCAGGCCGGGACTAGCGGGTTCGAACACCGGGGAGCTGTTTTTT. This chain joins TRBV4-1 and TRBJ2-2; 12 bases align to TRBD2. Unmatched junction bases numbered 5, after V lost 6 bases and J lost 0 bases. The CDR3 sequence is 17 residues long. Per the germline V gene, CDR1 is MGHRA and CDR2 is YSYEKL.

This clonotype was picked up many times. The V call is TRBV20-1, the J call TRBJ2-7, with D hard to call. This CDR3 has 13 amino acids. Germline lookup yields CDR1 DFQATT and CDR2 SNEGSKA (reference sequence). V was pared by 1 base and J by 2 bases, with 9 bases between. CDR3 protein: CSARAAETYEQYF. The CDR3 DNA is TGCAGTGCTAGAGCGGCAGAGACCTACGAGCAGTACTTC.

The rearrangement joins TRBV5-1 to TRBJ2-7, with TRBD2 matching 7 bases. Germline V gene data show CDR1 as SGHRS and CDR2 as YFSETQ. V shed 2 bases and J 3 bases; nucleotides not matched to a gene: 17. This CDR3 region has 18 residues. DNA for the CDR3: TGCGCCAGCAGCTTTCGGCTAGCGGAGAACACCGGGGACTACGAGCAGTACGTC. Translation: CASSFRLAENTGDYEQYV.

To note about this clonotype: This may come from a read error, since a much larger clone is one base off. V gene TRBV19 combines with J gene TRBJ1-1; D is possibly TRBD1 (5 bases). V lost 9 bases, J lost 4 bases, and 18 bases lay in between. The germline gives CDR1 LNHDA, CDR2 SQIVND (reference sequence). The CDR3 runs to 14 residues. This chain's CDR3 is CASRATGTGTEAFF. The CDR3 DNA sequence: TGTGCCAGCAGAGCCACCGGGACCGGCACTGAAGCTTTCTTT.

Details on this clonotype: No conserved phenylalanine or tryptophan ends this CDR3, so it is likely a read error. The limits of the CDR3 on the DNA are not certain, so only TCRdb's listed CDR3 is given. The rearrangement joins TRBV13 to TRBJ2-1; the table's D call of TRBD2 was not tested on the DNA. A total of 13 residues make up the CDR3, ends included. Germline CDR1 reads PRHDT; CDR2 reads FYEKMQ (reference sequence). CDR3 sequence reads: CASSSALMTEYFV.

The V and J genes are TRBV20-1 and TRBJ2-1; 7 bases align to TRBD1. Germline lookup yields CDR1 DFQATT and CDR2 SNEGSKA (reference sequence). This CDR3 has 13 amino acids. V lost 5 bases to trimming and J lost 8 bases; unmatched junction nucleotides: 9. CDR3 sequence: CSALPYRGYEQFF. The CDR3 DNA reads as TGCAGTGCTCTACCTTACAGGGGCTATGAGCAGTTCTTC.